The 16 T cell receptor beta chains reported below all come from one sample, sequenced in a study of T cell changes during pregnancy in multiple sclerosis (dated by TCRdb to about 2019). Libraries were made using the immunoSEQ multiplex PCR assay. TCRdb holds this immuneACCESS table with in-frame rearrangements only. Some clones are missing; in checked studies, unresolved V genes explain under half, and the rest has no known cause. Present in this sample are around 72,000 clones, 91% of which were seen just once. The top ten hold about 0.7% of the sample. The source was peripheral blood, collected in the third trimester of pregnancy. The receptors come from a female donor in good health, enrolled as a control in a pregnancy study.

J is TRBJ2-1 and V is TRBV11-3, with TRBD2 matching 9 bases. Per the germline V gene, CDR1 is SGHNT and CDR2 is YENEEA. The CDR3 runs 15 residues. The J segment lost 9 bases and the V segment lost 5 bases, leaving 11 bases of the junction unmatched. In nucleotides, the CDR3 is TGTGCCAGCAGCCCAGCCGGGACTAGCTCAGTTGAGCAGTTCTTC. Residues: CASSPAGTSSVEQFF.

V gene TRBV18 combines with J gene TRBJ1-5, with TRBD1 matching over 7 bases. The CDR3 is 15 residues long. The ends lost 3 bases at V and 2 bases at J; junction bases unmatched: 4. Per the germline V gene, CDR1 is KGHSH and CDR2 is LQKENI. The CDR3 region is CASSPPGQGNQPQHF. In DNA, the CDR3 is TGTGCCAGCTCACCCCCCGGACAGGGCAATCAGCCCCAGCATTTT.

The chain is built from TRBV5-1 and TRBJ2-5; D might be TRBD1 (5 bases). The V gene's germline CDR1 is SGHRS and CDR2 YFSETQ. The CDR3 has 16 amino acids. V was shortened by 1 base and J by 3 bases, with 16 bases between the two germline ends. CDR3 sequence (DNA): TGCGCCAGCAGCTTGCCGACAGTAGATTGGAAAGAGACCCAGTACTTC. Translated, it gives CASSLPTVDWKETQYF.

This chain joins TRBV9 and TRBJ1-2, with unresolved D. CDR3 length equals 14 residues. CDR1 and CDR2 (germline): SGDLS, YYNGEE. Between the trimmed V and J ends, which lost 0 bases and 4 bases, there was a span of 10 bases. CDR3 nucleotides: TGTGCCAGCAGCGTAGTGGCTGTATCCTATGGCTACACCTTC. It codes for CASSVVAVSYGYTF.

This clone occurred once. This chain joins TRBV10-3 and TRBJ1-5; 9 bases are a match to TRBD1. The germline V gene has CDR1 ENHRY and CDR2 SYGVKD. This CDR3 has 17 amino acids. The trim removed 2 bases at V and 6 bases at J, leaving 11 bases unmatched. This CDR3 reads CAISEGQGTSRGQPQHF. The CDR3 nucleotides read TGTGCCATCAGTGAGGGACAGGGGACGAGTCGGGGTCAGCCCCAGCATTTT.

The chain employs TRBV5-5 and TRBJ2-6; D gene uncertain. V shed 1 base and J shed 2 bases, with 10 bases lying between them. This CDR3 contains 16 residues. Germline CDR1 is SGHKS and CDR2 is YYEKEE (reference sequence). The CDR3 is CASSLFVGPGANVLTF. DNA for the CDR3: TGTGCCAGCAGCTTGTTCGTGGGCCCTGGGGCCAACGTCCTGACTTTC.

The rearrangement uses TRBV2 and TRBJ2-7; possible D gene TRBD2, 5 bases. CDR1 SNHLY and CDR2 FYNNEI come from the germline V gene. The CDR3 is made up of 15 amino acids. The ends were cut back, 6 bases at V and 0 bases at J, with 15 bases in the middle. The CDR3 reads CASRENPGNSYEQYF. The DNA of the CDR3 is TGTGCCAGCAGGGAGAACCCGGGGAACTCCTACGAGCAGTACTTC.

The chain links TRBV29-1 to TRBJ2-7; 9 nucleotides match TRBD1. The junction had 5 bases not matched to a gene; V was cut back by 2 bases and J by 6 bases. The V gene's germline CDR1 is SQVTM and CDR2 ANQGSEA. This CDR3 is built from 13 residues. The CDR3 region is CSVERDRAGEQYF. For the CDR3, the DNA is TGCAGCGTTGAACGGGACAGGGCGGGCGAGCAGTACTTC.

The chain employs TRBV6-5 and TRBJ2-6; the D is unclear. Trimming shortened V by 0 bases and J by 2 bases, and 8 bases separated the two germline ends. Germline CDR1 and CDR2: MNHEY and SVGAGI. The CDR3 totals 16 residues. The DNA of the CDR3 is TGTGCCAGCAGTTACTCGAGTGTGACTGGGGCCAACGTCCTGACTTTC. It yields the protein CASSYSSVTGANVLTF.

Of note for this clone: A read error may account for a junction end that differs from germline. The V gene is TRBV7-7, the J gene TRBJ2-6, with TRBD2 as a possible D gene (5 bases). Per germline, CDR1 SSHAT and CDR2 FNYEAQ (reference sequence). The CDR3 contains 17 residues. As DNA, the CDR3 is TGTGCTAGCAGCTTCGGGGTCCTACTCTCTGGGGCCAACGTCCTGACTTTC. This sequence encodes CASSFGVLLSGANVLTF. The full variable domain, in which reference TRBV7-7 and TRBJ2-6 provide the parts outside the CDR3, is GAGVSQSPRYKVTKRGQDVTLRCDPISSHATLYWYQQALGQGPEFLTYFNYEAQPDKSGLPSDRFSAERPEGSISTLTIQRTEQRDSAMYRCASSFGVLLSGANVLTFGAGSRLTVL.

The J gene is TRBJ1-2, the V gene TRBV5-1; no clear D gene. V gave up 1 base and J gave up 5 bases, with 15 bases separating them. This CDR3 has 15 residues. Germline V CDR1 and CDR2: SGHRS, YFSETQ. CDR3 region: CASSLTPGNAYGYTF. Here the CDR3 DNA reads TGCGCCAGCAGCTTGACGCCGGGGAACGCATATGGCTACACCTTC.

The CDR3 loop reads CASRTSGRGLTTGELFF. CDR3 sequence (DNA): TGTGCCAGCAGGACTAGCGGGAGGGGTCTTACCACCGGGGAGCTGTTTTTT. The V gene is TRBV18, the J gene TRBJ2-2; TRBD2 aligns across 15 bases. With 8 bases clipped from V and 4 bases from J, the junction kept 8 bases outside the gene matches. CDR3 length equals 17 residues. CDR1 and CDR2 from the germline V gene are KGHSH and LQKENI.

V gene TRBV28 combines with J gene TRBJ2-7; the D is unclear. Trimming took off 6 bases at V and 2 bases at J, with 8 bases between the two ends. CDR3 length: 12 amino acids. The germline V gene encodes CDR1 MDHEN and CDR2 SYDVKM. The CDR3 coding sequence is TGTGCCAGCAGCCCCTCCCCCTACGAGCAGTACTTC. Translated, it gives CASSPSPYEQYF.

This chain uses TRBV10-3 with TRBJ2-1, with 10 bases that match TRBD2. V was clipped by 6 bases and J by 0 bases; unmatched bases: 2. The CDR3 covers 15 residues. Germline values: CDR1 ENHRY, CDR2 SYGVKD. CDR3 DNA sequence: TGTGCCATCAGACTAGCGGGGACCTCCTACAATGAGCAGTTCTTC. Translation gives CAIRLAGTSYNEQFF.

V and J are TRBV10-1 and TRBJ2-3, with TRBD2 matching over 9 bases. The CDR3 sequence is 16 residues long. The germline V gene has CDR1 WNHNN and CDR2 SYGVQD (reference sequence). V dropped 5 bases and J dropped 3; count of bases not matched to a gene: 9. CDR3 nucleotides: TGCGCCAGCAGTCCGACTAGCGGTGGGGGGACAGATACGCAGTATTTT. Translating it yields CASSPTSGGGTDTQYF.

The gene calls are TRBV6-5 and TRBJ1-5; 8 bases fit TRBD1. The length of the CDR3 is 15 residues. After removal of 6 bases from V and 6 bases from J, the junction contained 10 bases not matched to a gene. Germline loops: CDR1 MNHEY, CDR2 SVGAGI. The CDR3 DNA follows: TGTGCCAGCAGCTTATACAGGGGGTACGGTCAGCCCCAGCATTTT. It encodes CASSLYRGYGQPQHF.